This T cell receptor beta chain was captured in a study of blood T cell repertoires in COVID-19. Here immunoSEQ multiplex PCR was the method, and the copy in TCRdb shows in-frame clones only, minus some. The data show 250,000 to 300,000 clones, approximately 90% seen once. Germline V gene lookup returns CDR1 MDHEN and CDR2 SYDVKM. Trimming stripped 6 bases from V and 0 bases from J, with 25 bases between. CDR3 length: 19 residues. The receptor's source is a woman aged 25 to 45 who had recovered from COVID-19. V usage is TRBV28 and J usage is TRBJ2-3, with a tentative D call TRBD1 (5 bases). The sample taken for sequencing was PBMCs or T cells enriched from blood (not recorded which). CDR3 sequence: CASSYPMKLDSPSTDTQYF. The CDR3 DNA reads TGTGCCAGCAGCTACCCGATGAAGTTAGACAGCCCTAGCACAGATACGCAGTATTTT.